What follows are 30 T cell receptor beta chains derived from one specimen sequenced in a study of vaccination and CD4 T cells after COVID-19. Researchers used the Oncomine TCR Beta short-read assay to sequence DNA from cultured CD4+ T cells. MiXCR, applied by TCRdb to the PCR reads, yields one record per CDR3 protein. The sample carries about 14,000 distinct CDR3 sequences, just under 35% recorded once. No antigens are known for them. Treatment: approximately 11-day PBMC culture with coronavirus spike peptide pools or control peptides (ViraFEST assay). Sequencing was carried out using CD4+ T cells from blood, cultured in vitro. Receptor source: a human donor who had recovered from COVID-19.

In this sample, this clonotype turned up a few times. Here the CDR3 reads CASSLEGGVRKTQYF. The CDR3 DNA sequence: TGTGCCAGCAGTTTAGAGGGGGGAGTACGAAAGACGCAGTATTTT. This chain uses TRBV28 with TRBJ2-3; TRBD1 or TRBD2 may be the D gene (6 bases each). The V gene's germline CDR1 is MDHEN and CDR2 SYDVKM. The ends were cut back, 2 bases at V and 9 bases at J, with 18 bases in the middle. The CDR3 is 15 residues long.

This clonotype has more than one count but fewer than ten. In nucleotides, the CDR3 is TGTGCCAGCAGCTTGAGTAGGACAGGTATCAGTGGGGCTTTCTTT. Translated, it gives CASSLSRTGISGAFF. The gene calls are TRBV5-8 and TRBJ1-1; 7 nucleotides agree with TRBD1. The ends lost 1 base at V and 11 bases at J; junction bases unmatched: 14. The germline CDR1 and CDR2 sequences are SGHTS and YDEGEE. The CDR3 contains 15 residues.

This clonotype was seen a few times. CDR3 protein: CASSLSGWIRSSYEQYF. The CDR3 region has the DNA TGTGCCAGCAGCTTATCTGGGTGGATTAGGTCCTCCTACGAGCAGTACTTC. The chain couples TRBV7-8 to TRBJ2-7; D not resolved. This CDR3 region has 17 residues. Trimming left V 2 bases short and J 0 bases short, with 17 bases between. The V gene's germline CDR1 is SGHVS and CDR2 FQNEAQ.

This clonotype occurred a few times. The chain uses TRBV11-1 and TRBJ2-1; TRBD2 might be the D (5 bases). V was cut by 4 bases and J by 7 bases, with 14 bases left in between. The CDR3 length is 14 residues. The germline V gene has CDR1 SGHAT and CDR2 FQDESV (reference sequence). CDR3 loop: CASSSQTGINEQFF. Here the CDR3 DNA reads TGTGCCAGCAGCTCACAGACCGGGATTAATGAGCAGTTCTTC.

This clonotype was observed a handful of times. The chain links TRBV6-1 to TRBJ1-2, with 10 bases matching TRBD1. Germline assignment: CDR1 MNHNS and CDR2 SASEGT. This CDR3 contains 14 residues. V lost 8 bases, J lost 5 bases, and 8 bases stayed unmatched. The CDR3 DNA is TGTGCCAGCCGGGTTGACAGGGGGCTTTATGGCTACACCTTC. This translates into CASRVDRGLYGYTF.

The V gene is TRBV28, the J gene TRBJ2-5; 8 positions agree with TRBD1. CDR3 length: 17 amino acids. Germline CDR1 reads MDHEN; CDR2 reads SYDVKM. The V gene end was trimmed by 5 bases and the J gene end by 5 bases; junction bases not matched to a gene: 16. The CDR3, as DNA: TGTGCCAGCAGTATGGTCACCCCGACAGGGGAATGGGAGACCCAGTACTTC. This gives the protein CASSMVTPTGEWETQYF.

This clonotype was seen a few times. The genes are TRBV7-9 and TRBJ2-1; D possibly corresponds to TRBD1 (6 bases). The CDR3 covers 14 residues. Trimming pared 1 base from V and 9 bases from J, leaving 13 bases between. CDR1 and CDR2 (germline): SEHNR, FQNEAQ (reference sequence). The CDR3 region has the DNA TGTGCCAGCAGCTTAGAGCTGGGGGCGGGTGAGCAGTTCTTC. Translated, it gives CASSLELGAGEQFF.

The sample holds a few counts of this clonotype. V is TRBV20-1 and J is TRBJ2-5, with 9 bases that match TRBD1. This CDR3 has 13 residues. J gave up 4 bases and V 6 bases, and 6 bases lay outside the gene matches. Germline-derived CDR1 and CDR2 are DFQATT and SNEGSKA (reference sequence). The CDR3 bases are TGCAGTGCAGGACAGGGGAATGTAGAGACCCAGTACTTC. Translated: CSAGQGNVETQYF.

This clonotype has just a few counts. The chain has TRBV20-1 and TRBJ2-1, with unresolved D. There are 15 residues in the CDR3. V lost 1 base and J lost 5, with 15 bases in between. Germline CDR1 and CDR2: DFQATT and SNEGSKA (reference sequence). CDR3 region: CSARVAANSNNEQFF. CDR3 DNA sequence: TGCAGTGCTAGAGTGGCGGCCAATAGCAACAATGAGCAGTTCTTC.

V gene TRBV6-2 or TRBV6-3 combines with J gene TRBJ2-7; 8 bases align to TRBD1. The germline V gene has CDR1 MNHEY and CDR2 SVGEGT. The J segment lost 7 bases and the V segment lost 6 bases, leaving 14 bases of the junction unmatched. The CDR3 is 15 residues long. CDR3 loop: CASSDPGQGAWEQYF. DNA of the CDR3: TGTGCCAGCAGCGACCCGGGGCAGGGGGCTTGGGAGCAGTACTTC.

The sample holds a few counts of this clonotype. The chain joins TRBV28 to TRBJ1-2; 7 nucleotides match TRBD1. Per the germline V gene, CDR1 is MDHEN and CDR2 is SYDVKM. The CDR3 is made up of 13 amino acids. The V segment lost 5 bases and the J segment 3 bases; nucleotides outside the gene matches: 3. The CDR3 DNA is TGTGCCAGCAGTCGGGACAGAGACTATGGCTACACCTTC. Its protein product is CASSRDRDYGYTF.

This clonotype was picked up a small number of times. V gene TRBV6-2 or TRBV6-3 combines with J gene TRBJ1-1; no clear D. Germline V lookup: CDR1 MNHEY, CDR2 SVGEGT. V lost 6 bases and J 11 bases, leaving 16 bases between the germline ends. The CDR3 runs 12 residues. CDR3 protein: CASREAPFDAFF. In DNA, the CDR3 is TGTGCCAGCAGGGAGGCGCCCTTTGACGCTTTCTTT.

To note about this clonotype: Germline and junction disagree at one end, which may indicate a read error. The chain carries TRBV29-1 and TRBJ2-5; D call uncertain. CDR3 length equals 12 residues. Germline V lookup: CDR1 SQVTM, CDR2 ANQGSEA. The DNA of the CDR3 is TGCAGCGTCGAAGAGTTAGGAGAGACCCAGTACTTC. Encoded protein: CSVEELGETQYF.

The chain is built from TRBV7-2 and TRBJ2-1; 8 positions match TRBD1. The J segment lost 10 bases and the V segment lost 5 bases, leaving 7 bases of the junction unmatched. The CDR3 loop spans 13 amino acids. Looked up from germline, CDR1 is SGHTA and CDR2 is FQGNSA. This CDR3 is CASSAQGADEQFF. The CDR3 DNA is TGTGCCAGCAGCGCCCAGGGGGCTGACGAGCAGTTCTTC.

The rearrangement joins TRBV7-3 to TRBJ1-2; D not certain. Germline V gene sequence: CDR1 SGHTA, CDR2 FQGTGA. V was shortened by 3 bases and J by 2 bases, with 7 bases between the two germline ends. CDR3 length equals 13 residues. This CDR3 reads CASSFEGNYGYTF. The CDR3 region has the DNA TGTGCCAGCAGCTTTGAGGGCAACTATGGCTACACCTTC.

The chain combines TRBV2 with TRBJ1-6; no reliable D call. V lost 5 bases and J 2 bases, leaving 7 bases between the germline ends. The CDR3 spans 14 residues. Germline lookup yields CDR1 SNHLY and CDR2 FYNNEI. CDR3 DNA: TGTGCCAGCAGTTACGACACCTATAATTCACCCCTCCACTTT. Amino acids: CASSYDTYNSPLHF.

Note on this clonotype: Germline is not matched at one junction end, which may reflect a read error. The chain carries TRBV27 and TRBJ2-7; the D is unclear. In germline, CDR1 is MNHEY, CDR2 SMNVEV (reference sequence). The CDR3 sequence is 10 residues long. The CDR3, as DNA: TGTGCCAGCAGTTCGCCCCGCCGAGACTTC. This gives the protein CASSSPRRDF.

Only a few counts were recorded for this clonotype. The gene calls are TRBV20-1 and TRBJ2-1; TRBD2 might be the D (6 bases). V gave up 3 bases and J gave up 6 bases, with 15 bases separating them. Germline V gene data show CDR1 as DFQATT and CDR2 as SNEGSKA (reference sequence). The CDR3 is 14 residues long. The CDR3 sequence: CSARRTIIPNEQFF. CDR3 nucleotides: TGCAGTGCTAGGAGGACTATTATCCCCAATGAGCAGTTCTTC.

This clonotype was seen more than once but under ten times. V usage is TRBV20-1 and J usage is TRBJ2-5; tentatively, D is TRBD1 or TRBD2 (6 bases each). The CDR3 extends over 15 amino acids. Germline CDR1 is DFQATT and CDR2 is SNEGSKA (reference sequence). V lost 8 bases to trimming and J lost 5 bases, with 24 bases between them. CDR3 region: CSTERGAEKKETQYF. The CDR3, as DNA: TGCAGTACCGAGAGGGGGGCGGAGAAAAAGGAGACCCAGTACTTC.

This clonotype has more than one count but fewer than ten. The CDR3 sequence: CSARELGSPGNTIYF. CDR3 nucleotide sequence: TGCAGTGCTAGAGAGTTGGGCAGCCCTGGAAACACCATATATTTT. The chain recombines TRBV20-1 with TRBJ1-3; D is ambiguous. The V end was cut by 0 bases, the J end by 2 bases, with 11 bases between. The CDR3 is made up of 15 amino acids. Germline V lookup: CDR1 DFQATT, CDR2 SNEGSKA (reference sequence).

The CDR3 DNA is TGCAGTGCTGGCTCTCCCTCCGGGGTCAAAAACATTCAGTACTTC. This translates into CSAGSPSGVKNIQYF. V and J are TRBV20-1 and TRBJ2-4; D possibly corresponds to TRBD2 (5 bases). The V and J ends lost 5 bases and 3 bases respectively, with 17 bases between them. CDR1 is DFQATT and CDR2 is SNEGSKA in the germline V gene (reference sequence). The CDR3 has 15 residues.

The chain combines TRBV21-1 with TRBJ2-2; the table's D call TRBD2 went unverified against the DNA. TRBV21-1 is shown as a pseudogene. The CDR3 consists of 19 residues. Here the CDR3 DNA reads TGTGCCAGCAGCGGGCGGACTAGCGGCCCGATTATTTCGGCCGGGGAGCTGTTTTTT. As protein: CASSGRTSGPIISAGELFF.

CDR3 bases: TGCAGTGCTAGTGATCGGAGGAAGAACACTGAAGCTTTCTTT. It specifies CSASDRRKNTEAFF. The V call is TRBV20-1, the J call TRBJ1-1; no clear D. Trimming cost V 3 bases and J 1 base, with 12 bases left between them. The germline V gene encodes CDR1 DFQATT and CDR2 SNEGSKA (reference sequence). The CDR3 extends over 14 amino acids.

The J gene is TRBJ1-5, the V gene TRBV5-1, with D uncertain. CDR3 length equals 17 residues. Looked up from germline, CDR1 is SGHRS and CDR2 is YFSETQ. Trimming left V 3 bases short and J 0 bases short, with 16 bases between. CDR3 loop: CASSSEGTDYSNQPQHF. Here the CDR3 DNA reads TGCGCCAGCAGCTCCGAAGGTACGGACTATAGCAATCAGCCCCAGCATTTT.

The chain uses TRBV7-2 and TRBJ2-1; the D gene is possibly TRBD2 (6 bases). This CDR3 region has 19 residues. Per germline, CDR1 SGHTA and CDR2 FQGNSA. V lost 5 bases and J lost 12, with 35 bases in between. The CDR3 nucleotides are TGTGCCAGCAGCGGAGAAGAGGCGGGAAAGCGAGGGTTTATATCGGGGCAGTTCTTC. Its protein is CASSGEEAGKRGFISGQFF.

The chain carries TRBV5-1 and TRBJ2-1, with a possible D match to TRBD2 (6 bases). CDR1 is SGHRS and CDR2 is YFSETQ in the germline V gene. V gave up 0 bases and J gave up 8 bases, with 12 bases separating them. The CDR3 is 14 residues long. Here the CDR3 reads CASSLEEGIDEQFF. The DNA for the CDR3 is TGCGCCAGCAGCTTGGAGGAGGGCATCGATGAGCAGTTCTTC.

The CDR3 protein is CASSTGLAGADEQYF. For the CDR3, the DNA is TGTGCCAGCTCAACCGGACTAGCGGGAGCCGACGAGCAGTACTTC. This chain joins TRBV18 and TRBJ2-7; 13 positions match TRBD2. This CDR3 is 15 amino acids long. After removal of 5 bases from V and 5 bases from J, the junction contained 6 bases not matched to a gene. Germline CDR1 is KGHSH and CDR2 is LQKENI.

This sequence joins TRBV6-5 and TRBJ1-6, with D perhaps matching TRBD1 (5 bases). This CDR3 contains 16 residues. Trimming stripped 2 bases from V and 4 bases from J, with 12 bases between. Germline CDR1 is MNHEY and CDR2 is SVGAGI. CDR3 nucleotides: TGTGCCAGCAGTTACGCAAAAACAGGATATAATTCACCCCTCCACTTT. It yields the protein CASSYAKTGYNSPLHF.

The chain has TRBV5-1 and TRBJ1-2; D call uncertain. Germline V lookup: CDR1 SGHRS, CDR2 YFSETQ. The CDR3 contains 14 residues. V was cut by 2 bases and J by 3 bases, with 11 bases left in between. The CDR3 DNA sequence: TGCGCCAGCAGCTTTTCCGGCGGGGACTATGGCTACACCTTC. Amino acid sequence: CASSFSGGDYGYTF.

J is TRBJ2-1 and V is TRBV6-1, with D perhaps being TRBD1 or TRBD2 (5 bases each). Trimming left V 6 bases short and J 4 bases short, with 16 bases between. Germline CDR1 is MNHNS and CDR2 is SASEGT. CDR3 length: 15 residues. The CDR3 is CASSYGQGEYNEQFF. DNA for the CDR3: TGTGCCAGCAGCTATGGACAAGGGGAGTACAATGAGCAGTTCTTC.